The 15 T cell receptor beta chains below all came from one sample that was sequenced in a study of T cells in localized non-small cell lung cancer. Clones were sequenced by immunoSEQ multiplex PCR, and TCRdb holds only the in-frame ones, with some missing. This sample has about 41,000 clones, with roughly 83% found just once. The sample consisted of PBMCs, taken before any cancer treatment. The origin of the receptors is a man between 40 and 70 years old with stage II lung adenocarcinoma.

The sample holds one count of this clone. The chain is built from TRBV5-6 and TRBJ2-7; D is possibly TRBD1 or TRBD2 (6 bases each). Germline V gene lookup returns CDR1 SGHDT and CDR2 YYEEEE. CDR3 length: 13 amino acids. V lost 0 bases, J lost 7 bases, and 11 bases lay in between. Written as DNA, the CDR3 is TGTGCCAGCAGCTTGGTTCAGGGGAGGGAGCAGTACTTC. It specifies CASSLVQGREQYF.

The chain joins TRBV20-1 to TRBJ1-2; D gene unclear. CDR1 DFQATT and CDR2 SNEGSKA come from the germline V gene (reference sequence). The CDR3 extends over 9 amino acids. This chain's CDR3 is CRAQRGYTF. Written as DNA, the CDR3 is TGCAGAGCCCAGAGGGGCTACACCTTC.

J is TRBJ2-3 and V is TRBV12-5, with D perhaps TRBD2 (6 bases). V lost 6 bases and J lost 3, with 13 bases in between. The CDR3 is made up of 14 amino acids. Germline loops: CDR1 LGHNT, CDR2 FRNRAP. The CDR3 here is CASGGLGGTDTQYF. CDR3 DNA: TGTGCTAGTGGGGGCCTGGGGGGAACAGATACGCAGTATTTT.

The V call is TRBV7-6, the J call TRBJ2-7; D is uncertain. The ends were cut back, 1 base at V and 4 bases at J, with 8 bases in the middle. Germline-derived CDR1 and CDR2 are SGHVS and FNYEAQ. The CDR3 has 13 residues. CDR3 nucleotide sequence: TGTGCCAGCAGCTTAGAAGAAGGTTACGAGCAGTACTTC. It is translated as CASSLEEGYEQYF. Variable domain in full (rest from reference TRBV7-6 and TRBJ2-7): GAGVSQSPRYKVTKRGQDVALRCDPISGHVSLYWYRQALGQGPEFLTYFNYEAQQDKSGLPNDRFSAERPEGSISTLTIQRTEQRDSAMYRCASSLEEGYEQYFGPGTRLTVT.

This clone was seen once. The rearrangement joins TRBV4-1 to TRBJ2-3; the match to TRBD2 covers 8 bases. Trimming at V came to 0 bases and at J to 5 bases, leaving 13 bases not matched to a gene. CDR3 length: 18 residues. Per germline, CDR1 MGHRA and CDR2 YSYEKL. CDR3 DNA sequence: TGCGCCAGCAGCCAAGACATGGGGAACGGGGGGGCCAAAGATACGCAGTATTTT. Its translation is CASSQDMGNGGAKDTQYF.

The chain employs TRBV27 and TRBJ1-5; D is perhaps TRBD1 (5 bases). The CDR3 consists of 11 residues. CDR1 and CDR2 (germline): MNHEY, SMNVEV (reference sequence). The ends were cut back, 4 bases at V and 15 bases at J, with 13 bases in the middle. The CDR3 loop reads CASSWDARGHF. For the CDR3, the DNA is TGTGCCAGCAGTTGGGACGCTCGGGGGCATTTT.

This clone was counted once. This chain joins TRBV7-3 and TRBJ2-3, with a possible D match to TRBD1 (6 bases). V lost 4 bases, J lost 10 bases, and 15 bases lay in between. This CDR3 comprises 13 residues. From germline, CDR1 is SGHTA and CDR2 FQGTGA. The CDR3 loop reads CASSSESRTAQYF. Written as DNA, the CDR3 is TGTGCCAGCAGCTCAGAATCGCGGACAGCGCAGTATTTT.

J is TRBJ1-1 and V is TRBV7-2, with TRBD1 matching 8 bases. From germline, CDR1 is SGHTA and CDR2 FQGNSA. CDR3 length: 13 amino acids. The V and J ends lost 5 bases and 6 bases, in that order; junction bases with no gene match: 5. The DNA for the CDR3 is TGTGCCAGCAGCCCGGACAGGGCGTCTGAAGCTTTCTTT. Translating gives CASSPDRASEAFF.

The chain is built from TRBV19 and TRBJ1-5; D gene ambiguous. Germline values: CDR1 LNHDA, CDR2 SQIVND (reference sequence). The CDR3 has 13 residues. V dropped 3 bases and J dropped 5 bases, with 8 bases sitting between them. The CDR3 DNA reads TGTGCCAGTAGTATGGTACAAGATCAGCCCCAGCATTTT. Translation gives CASSMVQDQPQHF.

The chain combines TRBV4-2 with TRBJ2-1, with TRBD2 identical over 10 bases. Germline V gene data show CDR1 as LGHNA and CDR2 as YNFKEQ. This CDR3 region has 18 residues. Germline trimming cut 2 bases from V and 8 bases from J; bases unmatched to any gene: 15. The CDR3 nucleotides read TGTGCCAGCAGCCAACTAAATGCGAGAGCGGGAGGGGGCGATGAGCAGTTCTTC. Amino acids: CASSQLNARAGGGDEQFF.

J is TRBJ2-7 and V is TRBV28; D uncertain. CDR3 size: 16 residues. Between the trimmed V and J ends, which lost 4 bases and 1 base, there was a span of 17 bases. The germline gives CDR1 MDHEN, CDR2 SYDVKM. CDR3 loop: CASSYPPGRRSYEQYF. The DNA for the CDR3 is TGTGCCAGCAGTTACCCCCCCGGACGGCGGTCCTACGAGCAGTACTTC.

Comments on this clone: Other DNA sequences within the sample encode an identical CDR3. The V and J genes are TRBV14 and TRBJ1-2, with D uncertain. The germline CDR1 and CDR2 sequences are SGHDN and FVKESK. This CDR3 region has 12 residues. Trimming stripped 0 bases from V and 8 bases from J, with 7 bases between. The CDR3 is CASSQELLGYTF. The DNA of the CDR3 is TGTGCCAGCAGCCAAGAGCTTCTAGGCTACACCTTC. Full variable domain (missing parts from reference TRBV14 and TRBJ1-2): EAGVTQFPSHSVIEKGQTVTLRCDPISGHDNLYWYRRVMGKEIKFLLHFVKESKQDESGMPNNRFLAERTGGTYSTLKVQPAELEDSGVYFCASSQELLGYTFGSGTRLTVV.

In DNA form, the CDR3 reads TGTGCCAGCAGCCAAGCGTTACAGGGTTGGCGAGAGACCCAGTACTTC. This encodes CASSQALQGWRETQYF. V and J are TRBV14 and TRBJ2-5; perhaps TRBD1 as D (6 bases). CDR3 length: 16 residues. CDR1 is SGHDN, CDR2 FVKESK, per germline. The V and J ends lost 1 base and 4 bases respectively, with 16 bases between them.

The rearrangement links TRBV30 to TRBJ1-6, with D possibly being TRBD1 (5 bases). Between the trimmed V and J ends, which lost 5 bases and 9 bases, there was a span of 14 bases. The CDR3 is 13 amino acids. The germline CDR1 and CDR2 sequences are GTSNPN and SVGIG (reference sequence). The DNA of the CDR3 is TGTGCCTGGGAGGAAGGGGTAGGTTCACCCCTCCACTTT. As protein: CAWEEGVGSPLHF.

As DNA, the CDR3 is TGTGCCAGCAGTGGAGGCACAGATACGCAGTATTTT. Translation: CASSGGTDTQYF. The rearrangement links TRBV27 to TRBJ2-3; D unresolved. The CDR3 covers 12 residues. In germline, CDR1 is MNHEY, CDR2 SMNVEV (reference sequence). Trimming shortened V by 5 bases and J by 1 base, and 4 bases separated the two germline ends.